This TCR beta chain was profiled in a study of yellow fever vaccine responses in identical twins. TCRdb recomputed calls from the RT-PCR reads with MiXCR, one row per CDR3 protein. The top ten hold 2% to 2.5% of the sample, which has about 4,600 distinct CDR3 sequences, 85% seen once. There are 16 residues in the CDR3. V dropped 1 base and J dropped 4 bases, with 15 bases sitting between them. The receptor was isolated from a woman under 30 who received the yellow fever vaccine. V usage is TRBV12-3 or TRBV12-4 and J usage is TRBJ2-3, with a weak D call TRBD1 (6 bases). Sequenced material: T cells from blood (PBMCs), unsorted or a sorted subset (not recorded which), taken before or after yellow fever vaccination (not recorded which). The CDR3 region has the DNA TGTGCCAGCAGTTTAGAGACAGGCTCTACGCCAGATACGCAGTATTTT. Translated: CASSLETGSTPDTQYF.